The 21 T cell receptor beta chains reported below all come from one sample, sequenced in a study of blood T cells in healthy people across ages. A J-beta primer mix and a sample-barcoded 5' primer were used in a second PCR of roughly 6 to 11 cycles. A single record per CDR3 protein comes from TCRdb applying MiXCR to the 5' RACE reads. The table records about 780,000 distinct CDR3 sequences, roughly 24% of them present only once. This sample also belongs to another study, concerning T cells of mothers and their children.

Specimen: blood. These receptors were taken from a boy aged 5-17 years in good health.

Ten or more counts support this clonotype. Relative to the germline gene, one junction end is altered; a read error may explain this. The chain joins TRBV5-1 to TRBJ1-1; TRBD1 aligns across 11 bases. Germline assignment: CDR1 SGHRS and CDR2 YFSETQ. The CDR3 loop spans 14 amino acids. For the CDR3, the DNA is TGTGCCAGCAGTCCCGGGACAGGGGGGACTGAAGCTTTCTTT. Its protein is CASSPGTGGTEAFF.

The genes are TRBV9 and TRBJ1-1; D might be TRBD1 (5 bases). V was trimmed by 3 bases and J by 7 bases, leaving 13 bases between them. CDR1 and CDR2 from the germline V gene are SGDLS and YYNGEE. This CDR3 has 13 residues. The CDR3 sequence: CASSALRGGEAFF. In DNA, the CDR3 is TGTGCCAGCAGCGCTTTAAGGGGAGGTGAAGCTTTCTTT.

Only a few counts were recorded for this clonotype. This sequence joins TRBV5-1 and TRBJ2-5; maybe TRBD2 (6 bases). The J call is uncertain, as TRBJ2-7 better fits the DNA end. CDR1 is SGHRS, CDR2 YFSETQ, per germline. This CDR3 comprises 15 residues. The chain's CDR3 is CASSLGAGPPYEQYF. The CDR3 nucleotides read TGCGCCAGCAGCTTGGGTGCGGGGCCCCCCTACGAGCAGTACTTC.

This chain joins TRBV27 and TRBJ2-2; tentative D call: TRBD2 (5 bases). CDR1 and CDR2 from the germline V gene are MNHEY and SMNVEV (reference sequence). V lost 2 bases, J lost 4 bases, and 17 bases lay in between. The CDR3 sequence is 17 residues long. This CDR3 reads CASSLISSVKGTGELFF. In nucleotides, the CDR3 is TGTGCCAGCAGTTTAATAAGTAGCGTTAAGGGCACCGGGGAGCTGTTTTTT.

This clonotype was counted between two and nine times. The J gene is TRBJ2-3, the V gene TRBV11-3; 7 bases fit TRBD1. The V and J ends lost 1 base and 2 bases, in that order; junction bases with no gene match: 6. Per the germline V gene, CDR1 is SGHNT and CDR2 is YENEEA. The CDR3 covers 16 residues. CDR3 region: CASSLGDRGFTDTQYF. The CDR3 DNA follows: TGTGCCAGCAGCTTAGGGGACAGAGGATTCACAGATACGCAGTATTTT.

The V call is TRBV13, the J call TRBJ1-1; D is perhaps TRBD1 (6 bases). CDR1 PRHDT and CDR2 FYEKMQ come from the germline V gene (reference sequence). The CDR3 length is 16 residues. Trimming removed 6 bases from V and 1 base from J, with 18 bases in between. The CDR3 sequence is CASRVRGGRKNTEAFF. In DNA, the CDR3 is TGTGCCAGCAGAGTCAGGGGCGGGAGAAAGAACACTGAAGCTTTCTTT.

This clonotype has just a few counts. This chain links TRBV7-3 with TRBJ1-1; no clear D. The V and J ends lost 3 bases and 6 bases respectively, with 11 bases between them. Per germline, CDR1 SGHTA and CDR2 FQGTGA. This CDR3 is built from 13 residues. The CDR3 nucleotides are TGTGCCAGCAGCTTTTCTCTCGGCTCTGAAGCTTTCTTT. Its protein product is CASSFSLGSEAFF. Together with reference TRBV7-3 and TRBJ1-1, the CDR3 gives the full variable domain: GAGVSQTPSNKVTEKGKYVELRCDPISGHTALYWYRQSLGQGPEFLIYFQGTGAADDSGLPNDRFFAVRPEGSVSTLKIQRTERGDSAVYLCASSFSLGSEAFFGQGTRLTVV.

There are a few counts of this clonotype. The chain has TRBV4-1 and TRBJ2-3; tentative D call: TRBD2 (5 bases). CDR1 MGHRA and CDR2 YSYEKL come from the germline V gene. The CDR3 is made up of 14 amino acids. Trimming cost V 1 base and J 6 bases, with 11 bases left between them. The CDR3 sequence: CASSQAQRGDTQYF. In DNA form, the CDR3 reads TGCGCCAGCAGCCAAGCTCAAAGAGGGGATACGCAGTATTTT.

This clonotype was found a few times. This sequence joins TRBV28 and TRBJ2-5, with TRBD1 identical over 9 bases. The CDR3 runs 17 residues. The J segment lost 2 bases and the V segment lost 2 bases, leaving 9 bases of the junction unmatched. Germline-derived CDR1 and CDR2 are MDHEN and SYDVKM. The CDR3 sequence: CASSLVWGGQGQETQYF. The DNA for the CDR3 is TGTGCCAGCAGTTTAGTCTGGGGGGGACAGGGACAAGAGACCCAGTACTTC.

This clonotype was counted ten times or more. The chain combines TRBV18 with TRBJ2-2; D gene unclear. CDR1 and CDR2 (germline): KGHSH, LQKENI. CDR3 length: 13 amino acids. Trimming shortened V by 2 bases and J by 3 bases, and 4 bases separated the two germline ends. This CDR3 is CASSPGDTGELFF. The CDR3 DNA follows: TGTGCCAGCTCACCAGGGGACACCGGGGAGCTGTTTTTT.

This chain's CDR3 is CASLAGFTYNEQFF. In DNA form, the CDR3 reads TGTGCCAGCCTAGCGGGATTCACCTACAATGAGCAGTTCTTC. The chain has TRBV6-1 and TRBJ2-1; TRBD2 agrees at 9 bases. The length of the CDR3 is 14 residues. The germline V gene has CDR1 MNHNS and CDR2 SASEGT. After removal of 8 bases from V and 2 bases from J, the junction contained 4 bases not matched to a gene.

This clonotype occurred a few times. This chain uses TRBV6-5 with TRBJ2-5; TRBD2 agrees at 7 bases. The J call may be faulty, since TRBJ2-7 better matches the DNA end. Germline CDR1 and CDR2: MNHEY and SVGAGI. This CDR3 is built from 13 residues. This CDR3 reads CASQRGSSYEQYF. CDR3 sequence (DNA): TGTGCCAGCCAGCGGGGAAGCTCCTACGAGCAGTACTTC.

This clonotype has only a few counts. The CDR3 nucleotides are TGTGCCAGCAGCCCTGGCTCAGGGGGGTCCTCTGGGGCCAACGTCCTGACTTTC. This translates into CASSPGSGGSSGANVLTF. This chain links TRBV11-3 with TRBJ2-6; maybe TRBD1 (7 bases). Trimming took 5 bases from V and 0 from J, leaving 17 bases between them. This CDR3 has 18 residues. Germline V gives CDR1 SGHNT, CDR2 YENEEA.

In this sample, this clonotype turned up a few times. The limits of the CDR3 on the DNA are not certain, so only TCRdb's listed CDR3 is given. J is TRBJ1-6 and V is TRBV27; the D call TRBD1 from the table was never checked on the DNA. Both ends counted, the CDR3 spans 15 residues. Germline CDR1 MNHEY, CDR2 SMNVEV (reference sequence). CDR3: CASSSSGQYNSPLHF.

V is TRBV27 and J is TRBJ1-5; no clear D gene. Germline V gene sequence: CDR1 MNHEY, CDR2 SMNVEV (reference sequence). The CDR3 length is 14 residues. V was trimmed by 3 bases and J by 1 base, leaving 7 bases between them. The CDR3 is CASSLMMSNQPQHF. The CDR3 DNA reads TGTGCCAGCAGTTTGATGATGAGCAATCAGCCCCAGCATTTT.

This chain links TRBV6-5 with TRBJ2-3; the match to TRBD2 covers 13 bases. Trimming at V came to 4 bases and at J to 0 bases, leaving 7 bases not matched to a gene. The CDR3 is 18 amino acids. CDR1 is MNHEY, CDR2 SVGAGI, per germline. The CDR3 here is CASSSTSGGASSTDTQYF. The CDR3 DNA reads TGTGCCAGCAGTTCTACTAGCGGGGGGGCCTCTAGCACAGATACGCAGTATTTT.

The chain is built from TRBV27 and TRBJ2-7; D not certain. V lost 0 bases and J lost 3, with 9 bases in between. Germline V lookup: CDR1 MNHEY, CDR2 SMNVEV (reference sequence). The CDR3 is 14 amino acids. CDR3 residues: CASSLSGSLYEQYF. CDR3 coding DNA: TGTGCCAGCAGTTTATCTGGGTCACTCTACGAGCAGTACTTC.

The table lists this clonotype with a few counts. The genes are TRBV2 and TRBJ2-4; the D is unclear. With 4 bases removed from V and 1 base from J, the gap between germline ends came to 5 bases. CDR3 size: 13 residues. Germline CDR1 is SNHLY and CDR2 is FYNNEI. As DNA, the CDR3 is TGTGCCAGCAGTGCGGTCGCCAAAAACATTCAGTACTTC. It translates to CASSAVAKNIQYF.

The chain links TRBV28 to TRBJ1-5; D possibly corresponds to TRBD1 (6 bases). The CDR3 loop spans 17 amino acids. Germline V gene data show CDR1 as MDHEN and CDR2 as SYDVKM. Trimming left V 5 bases short and J 7 bases short, with 24 bases between. This CDR3 reads CASSPMKGQQGGQPQHF. CDR3 bases: TGTGCCAGCAGTCCTATGAAGGGACAACAAGGTGGGCAGCCCCAGCATTTT.

This clonotype appeared a few times. V is TRBV6-5 and J is TRBJ2-7; 10 bases are a match to TRBD1. The CDR3 runs 16 residues. Per the germline V gene, CDR1 is MNHEY and CDR2 is SVGAGI. V lost 0 bases to trimming and J lost 2 bases; unmatched junction nucleotides: 4. CDR3 region: CASSYSIGQGAYEQYF. The CDR3, as DNA: TGTGCCAGCAGTTACTCGATTGGACAGGGGGCCTACGAGCAGTACTTC.

This clonotype has just a few counts. The chain employs TRBV20-1 and TRBJ2-5; TRBD2 aligns across 15 bases. After removal of 3 bases from V and 7 bases from J, the junction contained 6 bases not matched to a gene. CDR1 and CDR2 from the germline V gene are DFQATT and SNEGSKA (reference sequence). The CDR3 runs 15 residues. The CDR3 sequence is CSASGLAGGMRTQYF. The DNA of the CDR3 is TGCAGTGCTAGCGGACTAGCGGGGGGGATGCGGACCCAGTACTTC.